These 4 T cell receptor beta chains were all obtained from the same sample, sequenced in a study of T cells in Graves' hyperthyroidism and ophthalmopathy (dated 2019 in TCRdb). The library relied on multiplex PCR. Sequencing used an Illumina HiSeq 2000. Amplification of TCR beta CDR3 regions was carried out from RNA transcripts. The TCR CDR3 was subjected to a first round of RT-PCR using the HTBI primer set and the Qiagen OneStep RT-PCR kit. TCRdb applied fastp at Q25 and MiXCR to the public reads, then kept only in-frame beta chains. All rows with the same CDR3 protein become a single entry with the most common DNA and genes. A total of hundreds of thousands of distinct CDR3 sequences appear in this sample, about a sixth of them only once. Together, the top ten hold 15% to 20% of the sample. The sample consisted of blood. The receptors come from a woman under 30 with Graves' hyperthyroidism.

This clonotype was counted ten times or more. The chain has TRBV7-2 and TRBJ2-5; 9 bases fit TRBD2. V trimming: 4 bases; J trimming: 4 bases; junction bases outside the gene matches: 4. From germline, CDR1 is SGHTA and CDR2 FQGNSA. This CDR3 spans 14 amino acids. CDR3 sequence reads: CASSYQTSGETQYF. The CDR3, as DNA: TGTGCCAGCAGCTACCAGACTAGCGGAGAGACCCAGTACTTC.

This clonotype appeared a few times. The chain combines TRBV6-1 with TRBJ2-7, with 9 bases identical to TRBD2. CDR3 length: 19 amino acids. V trimming: 2 bases; J trimming: 2 bases; junction bases outside the gene matches: 16. Germline values: CDR1 MNHNS, CDR2 SASEGT. The CDR3 DNA reads as TGTGCCAGCAGTGAAAGAATTAGCGGGAGTTCTTCGGCGGCCTACGAGCAGTACTTC. Translation: CASSERISGSSSAAYEQYF.

The gene calls are TRBV27 and TRBJ1-2; the D is unclear. Trimming took off 3 bases at V and 5 bases at J, with 13 bases between the two ends. CDR3 size: 14 residues. From germline, CDR1 is MNHEY and CDR2 SMNVEV (reference sequence). In DNA form, the CDR3 reads TGTGCCAGCAGTTTTGCTAGGGTTTCGTATGGCTACACCTTC. Translated: CASSFARVSYGYTF.

This clonotype was seen a few times. V and J are TRBV13 and TRBJ1-3, with 9 bases matching TRBD1. The CDR3 contains 17 residues. The trim removed 0 bases at V and 2 bases at J, leaving 5 bases unmatched. Germline CDR1 and CDR2: PRHDT and FYEKMQ (reference sequence). CDR3: CASSLGPQGATGNTIYF. In DNA form, the CDR3 reads TGTGCCAGCAGCTTAGGACCACAGGGGGCGACTGGAAACACCATATATTTT.